This T cell receptor (beta chain) was retrieved from a study of blood T cell repertoires in COVID-19. Study-wide background: COVID-19 samples from acute and convalescent phases originated in the United States, Italy and Spain.

Participant reports of clinical history set cohort assignment. Cohort 3 donors counted as recovered after two negative PCRs, clearance, or resolved symptoms. As handled by the study authors: Counts of nucleated cells, estimated from reference gene primer amplification, were obtained. Method: immunoSEQ multiplex PCR; TCRdb's copy keeps in-frame clones and lacks some. The V and J calls and the clone size are those of that table, but D and trimming were determined from the DNA. Altogether over 350,000 clones are present, about 88% being singletons, with the ten largest covering more than 0.95%. Germline CDR1 reads SGHNT; CDR2 reads YENEEA. CDR3 size: 16 residues. The V gene end was trimmed by 5 bases and the J gene end by 4 bases; junction bases not matched to a gene: 6.

The receptor comes from a woman in her late teens or twenties who had recovered from COVID-19. Sequenced sample: PBMCs or T cells enriched from blood (not recorded which). The rearrangement links TRBV11-3 to TRBJ2-2; 11 bases line up with TRBD2. For the CDR3, the DNA is TGTGCCAGCAGCCTAGCGGGGGGTCGGAGCACCGGGGAGCTGTTTTTT. Translating gives CASSLAGGRSTGELFF.